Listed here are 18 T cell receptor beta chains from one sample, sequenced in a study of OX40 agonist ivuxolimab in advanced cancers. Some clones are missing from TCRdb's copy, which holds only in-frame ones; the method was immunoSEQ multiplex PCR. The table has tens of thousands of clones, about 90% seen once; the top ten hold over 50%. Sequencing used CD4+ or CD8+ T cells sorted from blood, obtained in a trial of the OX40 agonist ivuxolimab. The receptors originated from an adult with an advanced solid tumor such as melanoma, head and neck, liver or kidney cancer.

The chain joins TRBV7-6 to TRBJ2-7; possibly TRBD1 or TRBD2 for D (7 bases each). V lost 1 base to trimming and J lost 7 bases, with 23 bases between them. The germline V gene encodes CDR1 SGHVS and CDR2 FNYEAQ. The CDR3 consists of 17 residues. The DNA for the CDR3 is TGTGCCAGCAGCTTAGAACTGGGGGGGACAGCGTCGGGAGAGCAGTACTTC. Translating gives CASSLELGGTASGEQYF.

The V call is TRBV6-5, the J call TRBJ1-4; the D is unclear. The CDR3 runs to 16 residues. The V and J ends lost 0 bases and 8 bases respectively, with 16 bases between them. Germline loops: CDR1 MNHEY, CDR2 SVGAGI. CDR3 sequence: CASSYSGGEIGEKLFF. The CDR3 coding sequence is TGTGCCAGCAGTTACTCGGGCGGGGAAATTGGGGAAAAACTGTTTTTT.

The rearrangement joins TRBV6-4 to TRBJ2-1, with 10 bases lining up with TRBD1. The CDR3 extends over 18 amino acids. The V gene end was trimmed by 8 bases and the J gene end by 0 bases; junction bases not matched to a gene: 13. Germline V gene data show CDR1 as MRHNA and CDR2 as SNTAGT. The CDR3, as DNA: TGTGCCAGCGGGACGGGACAGGGGATTAGCAGCTCCTACAATGAGCAGTTCTTC. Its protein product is CASGTGQGISSSYNEQFF.

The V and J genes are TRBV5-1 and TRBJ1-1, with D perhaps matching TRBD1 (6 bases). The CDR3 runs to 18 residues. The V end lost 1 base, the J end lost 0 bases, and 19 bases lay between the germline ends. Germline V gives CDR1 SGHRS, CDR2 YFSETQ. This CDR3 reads CASSLWQGSWKVNTEAFF. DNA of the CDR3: TGCGCCAGCAGCTTGTGGCAGGGGTCCTGGAAAGTGAACACTGAAGCTTTCTTT. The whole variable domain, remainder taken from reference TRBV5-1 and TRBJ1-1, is KAGVTQTPRYLIKTRGQQVTLSCSPISGHRSVSWYQQTPGQGLQFLFEYFSETQRNKGNFPGRFSGRQFSNSRSEMNVSTLELGDSALYLCASSLWQGSWKVNTEAFFGQGTRLTVV.

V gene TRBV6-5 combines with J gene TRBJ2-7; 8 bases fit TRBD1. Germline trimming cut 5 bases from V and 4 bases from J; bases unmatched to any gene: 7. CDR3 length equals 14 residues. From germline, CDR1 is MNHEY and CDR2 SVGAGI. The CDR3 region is CASSTGTGVYEQYF. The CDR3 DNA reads TGTGCCAGCAGTACCGGGACAGGAGTTTACGAGCAGTACTTC.

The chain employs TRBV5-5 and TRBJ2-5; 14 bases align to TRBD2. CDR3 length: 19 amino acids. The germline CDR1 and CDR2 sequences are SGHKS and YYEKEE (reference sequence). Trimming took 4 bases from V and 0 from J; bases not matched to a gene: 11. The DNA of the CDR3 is TGTGCCAGCAGCCAGGGACTAGCGGGGGAGAACCCGTACCAAGAGACCCAGTACTTC. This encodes CASSQGLAGENPYQETQYF. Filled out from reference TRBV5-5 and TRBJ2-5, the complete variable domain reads DAGVTQSPTHLIKTRGQQVTLRCSPISGHKSVSWYQQVLGQGPQFIFQYYEKEERGRGNFPDRFSARQFPNYSSELNVNALLLGDSALYLCASSQGLAGENPYQETQYFGPGTRLLVL.

The CDR3 DNA reads as TGTGCCACCGGACAGACAGTTCGTGGCACAGATACGCAGTATTTT. It codes for CATGQTVRGTDTQYF. The J gene is TRBJ2-3, the V gene TRBV15; D perhaps matches TRBD1 (6 bases). Germline lookup yields CDR1 LNHNV and CDR2 YYDKDF (reference sequence). This CDR3 is built from 15 residues. Deletions cut 8 bases from V and 1 base from J, with 16 bases between.

The chain's CDR3 is CASSEPGLAGGAETQYF. The CDR3 DNA reads TGCGCCAGCAGTGAACCGGGACTAGCGGGGGGCGCGGAGACCCAGTACTTC. The rearrangement joins TRBV10-1 to TRBJ2-5; TRBD2 aligns across 15 bases. The V gene end was trimmed by 3 bases and the J gene end by 5 bases; junction bases not matched to a gene: 7. Per the germline V gene, CDR1 is WNHNN and CDR2 is SYGVQD (reference sequence). CDR3 length equals 17 residues.

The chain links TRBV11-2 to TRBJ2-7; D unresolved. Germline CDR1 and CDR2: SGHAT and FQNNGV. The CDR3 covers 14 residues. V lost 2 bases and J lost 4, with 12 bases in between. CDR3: CASSLWTDTYEQYF. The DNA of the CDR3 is TGTGCCAGCAGCTTATGGACCGATACGTACGAGCAGTACTTC.

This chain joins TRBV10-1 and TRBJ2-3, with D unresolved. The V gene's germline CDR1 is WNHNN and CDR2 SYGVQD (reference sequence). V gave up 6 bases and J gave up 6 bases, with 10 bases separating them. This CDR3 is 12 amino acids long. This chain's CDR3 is CASRDRTDTQYF. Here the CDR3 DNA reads TGCGCCAGCAGGGATAGAACTGATACGCAGTATTTT.

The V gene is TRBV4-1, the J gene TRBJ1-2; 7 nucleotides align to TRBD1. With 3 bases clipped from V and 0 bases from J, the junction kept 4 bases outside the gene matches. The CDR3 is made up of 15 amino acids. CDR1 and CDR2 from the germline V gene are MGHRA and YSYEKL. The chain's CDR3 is CASSHGTAPNYGYTF. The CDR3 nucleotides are TGCGCCAGCAGCCACGGGACAGCCCCTAACTATGGCTACACCTTC.

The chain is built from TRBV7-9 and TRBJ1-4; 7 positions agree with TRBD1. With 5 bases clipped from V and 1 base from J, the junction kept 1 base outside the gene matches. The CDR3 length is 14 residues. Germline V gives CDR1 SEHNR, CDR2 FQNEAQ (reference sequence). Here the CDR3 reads CASSTGETNEKLFF. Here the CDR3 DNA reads TGTGCCAGCAGCACAGGGGAAACTAATGAAAAACTGTTTTTT.

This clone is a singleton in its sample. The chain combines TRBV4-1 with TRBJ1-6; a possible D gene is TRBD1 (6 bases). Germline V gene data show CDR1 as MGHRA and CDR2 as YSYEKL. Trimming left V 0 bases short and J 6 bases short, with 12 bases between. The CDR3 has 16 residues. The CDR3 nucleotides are TGCGCCAGCAGCCAAGAGGGCCAGGACAGTAATTCACCCCTCCACTTT. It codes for CASSQEGQDSNSPLHF.

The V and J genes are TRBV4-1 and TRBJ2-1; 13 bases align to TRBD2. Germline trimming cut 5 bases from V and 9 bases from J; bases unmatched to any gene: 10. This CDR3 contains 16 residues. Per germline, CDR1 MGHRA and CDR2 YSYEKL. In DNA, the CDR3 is TGCGCCAGCAGCGCATACGGGACTAGCGGGGCTGTTGAGCAGTTCTTC. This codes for CASSAYGTSGAVEQFF.

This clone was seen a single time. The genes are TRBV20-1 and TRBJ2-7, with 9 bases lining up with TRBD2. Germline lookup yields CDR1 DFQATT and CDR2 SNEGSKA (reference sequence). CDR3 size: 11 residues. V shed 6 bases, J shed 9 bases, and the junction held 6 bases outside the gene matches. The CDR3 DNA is TGCAGTGCATTAGCGGGGGACGGGCAGTACTTC. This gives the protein CSALAGDGQYF.

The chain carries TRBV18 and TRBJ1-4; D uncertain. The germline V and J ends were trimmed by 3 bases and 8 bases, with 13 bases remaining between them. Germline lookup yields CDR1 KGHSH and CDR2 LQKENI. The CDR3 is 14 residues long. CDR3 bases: TGTGCCAGCTCACCGGTCCCACTAGGGGAAAAACTGTTTTTT. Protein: CASSPVPLGEKLFF.

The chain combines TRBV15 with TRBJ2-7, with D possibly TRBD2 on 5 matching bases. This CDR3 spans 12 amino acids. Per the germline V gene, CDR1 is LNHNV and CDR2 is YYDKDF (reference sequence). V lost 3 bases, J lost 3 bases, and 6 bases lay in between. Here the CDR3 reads CATSSEGYEQYF. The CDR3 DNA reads TGTGCCACCAGCAGCGAGGGCTACGAGCAGTACTTC.

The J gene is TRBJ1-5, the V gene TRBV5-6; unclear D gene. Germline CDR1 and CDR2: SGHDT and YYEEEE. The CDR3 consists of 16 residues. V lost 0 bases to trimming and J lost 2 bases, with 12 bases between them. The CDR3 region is CASSLGGGPGNQPQHF. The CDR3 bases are TGTGCCAGCAGCTTGGGAGGAGGGCCGGGCAATCAGCCCCAGCATTTT.